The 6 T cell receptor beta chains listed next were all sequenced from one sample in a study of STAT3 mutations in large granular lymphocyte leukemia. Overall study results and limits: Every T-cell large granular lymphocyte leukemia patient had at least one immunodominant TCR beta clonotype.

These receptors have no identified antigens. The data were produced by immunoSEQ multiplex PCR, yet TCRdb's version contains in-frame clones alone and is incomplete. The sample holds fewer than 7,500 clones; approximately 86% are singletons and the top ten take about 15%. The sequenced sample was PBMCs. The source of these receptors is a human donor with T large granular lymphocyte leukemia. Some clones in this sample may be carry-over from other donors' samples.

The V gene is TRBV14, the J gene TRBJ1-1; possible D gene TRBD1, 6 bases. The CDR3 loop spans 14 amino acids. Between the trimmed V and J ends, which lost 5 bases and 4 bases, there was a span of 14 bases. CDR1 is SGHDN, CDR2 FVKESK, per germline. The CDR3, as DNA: TGTGCCAGCAGCTCAATACAGGGCGGCACTGAAGCTTTCTTT. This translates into CASSSIQGGTEAFF.

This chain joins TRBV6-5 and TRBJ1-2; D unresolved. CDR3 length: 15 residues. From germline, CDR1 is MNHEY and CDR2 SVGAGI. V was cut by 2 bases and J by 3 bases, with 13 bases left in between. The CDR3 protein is CASSYMGLRYYGYTF. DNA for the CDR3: TGTGCCAGCAGTTACATGGGGTTGAGATACTATGGCTACACCTTC.

For the CDR3, the DNA is TGCGCCAGCAGCCAAGGCACGGCGTCAGGGAACTATGGCTACACCTTC. Its translation is CASSQGTASGNYGYTF. This sequence joins TRBV4-3 and TRBJ1-2, with D perhaps TRBD1 (5 bases). The germline V gene encodes CDR1 LGHNA and CDR2 YSLEER. This CDR3 has 16 residues. Deletions cut 1 base from V and 2 bases from J, with 14 bases between.

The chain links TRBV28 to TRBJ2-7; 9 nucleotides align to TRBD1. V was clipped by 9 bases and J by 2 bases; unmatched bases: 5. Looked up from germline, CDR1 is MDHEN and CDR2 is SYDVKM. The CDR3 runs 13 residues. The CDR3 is CASTGTGPYEQYV. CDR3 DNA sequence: TGTGCCAGTACCGGGACAGGGCCCTACGAGCAGTACGTC.

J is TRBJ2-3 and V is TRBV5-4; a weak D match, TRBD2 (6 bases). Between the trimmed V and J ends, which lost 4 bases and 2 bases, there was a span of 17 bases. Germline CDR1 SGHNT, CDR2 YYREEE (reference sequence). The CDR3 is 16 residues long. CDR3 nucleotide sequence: TGTGCCAGCAGCGCGGGACTGTCCCGGGACACAGATACGCAGTATTTT. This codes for CASSAGLSRDTDTQYF.

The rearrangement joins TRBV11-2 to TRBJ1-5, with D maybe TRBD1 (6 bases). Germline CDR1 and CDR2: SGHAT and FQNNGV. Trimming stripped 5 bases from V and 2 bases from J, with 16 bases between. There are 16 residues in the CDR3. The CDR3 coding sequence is TGTGCCAGCAGCCTGGAAGGACAGTTAGGCAATCAGCCCCAGCATTTT. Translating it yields CASSLEGQLGNQPQHF.